These 10 T cell receptor beta chains originate from one sample sequenced in a study of cytomegalovirus exposure and HLA in healthy donors. With 60 Vbeta and 13 Jbeta primers, the PCR was carried out. Produced via immunoSEQ multiplex PCR; TCRdb's table is partial and in-frame only. The repertoire holds roughly 110,000 clones, with 77% as singletons. The sequenced sample was PBMCs. These receptors were taken from a male donor in good health and CMV-seronegative.

The genes are TRBV4-2 and TRBJ2-7; 10 bases fit TRBD2. Germline V lookup: CDR1 LGHNA, CDR2 YNFKEQ. This CDR3 region has 17 residues. Trimming removed 1 base from V and 2 bases from J; junction bases left unmatched: 8. In nucleotides, the CDR3 is TGTGCCAGCAGCCAAGTTGCTAGCGGGAGTCCCCCCTACGAGCAGTACTTC. This encodes CASSQVASGSPPYEQYF.

This clone was counted a single time. The chain has TRBV28 and TRBJ1-1; TRBD1 matches 12 bases. The CDR3 length is 16 residues. V lost 6 bases to trimming and J lost 3 bases; unmatched junction nucleotides: 8. The germline gives CDR1 MDHEN, CDR2 SYDVKM. The CDR3 spells CASSLGGQGAYTEAFF. The CDR3 coding sequence is TGTGCCAGCAGCCTAGGGGGACAGGGGGCTTACACTGAAGCTTTCTTT.

The count of this clone is one. The rearrangement links TRBV6-5 to TRBJ1-1; D perhaps matches TRBD1 (5 bases). Germline values: CDR1 MNHEY, CDR2 SVGAGI. The V end lost 1 base, the J end lost 5 bases, and 11 bases lay between the germline ends. The CDR3 totals 14 residues. CDR3 sequence (DNA): TGTGCCAGCAGTTACTGGCAGGAGGGGACTGAAGCTTTCTTT. Protein sequence: CASSYWQEGTEAFF.

This sequence joins TRBV19 and TRBJ2-6; D might be TRBD1 (5 bases). V shed 4 bases and J shed 0 bases, with 7 bases lying between them. Germline V gene sequence: CDR1 LNHDA, CDR2 SQIVND (reference sequence). This CDR3 contains 15 residues. CDR3: CASSNTGSGANVLTF. CDR3 bases: TGTGCCAGTAGTAATACAGGCTCTGGGGCCAACGTCCTGACTTTC.

V usage is TRBV5-1 and J usage is TRBJ2-5; 8 bases match TRBD1. The germline CDR1 and CDR2 sequences are SGHRS and YFSETQ. V dropped 4 bases and J dropped 1; count of bases not matched to a gene: 12. This CDR3 has 17 amino acids. The CDR3 DNA follows: TGCGCCAGCAGCAAACCAAACCGGACAGGGATCCAAGAGACCCAGTACTTC. Translation: CASSKPNRTGIQETQYF.

This sequence joins TRBV4-2 and TRBJ2-1; a weak D match, TRBD1 (5 bases). Trimming took 1 base from V and 0 from J, leaving 10 bases between them. This CDR3 is built from 16 residues. Germline V CDR1 and CDR2: LGHNA, YNFKEQ. The CDR3 protein is CASSQVGRSSYNEQFF. DNA of the CDR3: TGTGCCAGCAGCCAAGTGGGGCGGAGCTCCTACAATGAGCAGTTCTTC.

The chain uses TRBV2 and TRBJ2-5; the D gene is possibly TRBD1 (6 bases). The DNA end is more similar to TRBJ2-7, so the J call may be wrong. The CDR3 consists of 15 residues. The germline V gene encodes CDR1 SNHLY and CDR2 FYNNEI. CDR3 sequence (DNA): TGTGCCAGCAGGGGGACCTCGACAGGTTTCCACGAGCAGTACTTC. Translation: CASRGTSTGFHEQYF.

The J gene is TRBJ1-1, the V gene TRBV6-1, with TRBD1 identical over 7 bases. V lost 7 bases and J lost 4; bases outside the gene matches: 12. This CDR3 is 15 amino acids long. From germline, CDR1 is MNHNS and CDR2 SASEGT. In nucleotides, the CDR3 is TGTGCCAGCACCCAACTCAAGGGGGCCGGCACTGAAGCTTTCTTT. Protein sequence: CASTQLKGAGTEAFF.

This chain uses TRBV19 with TRBJ2-6, with D unclear. Germline-derived CDR1 and CDR2 are LNHDA and SQIVND (reference sequence). V dropped 1 base and J dropped 4 bases, with 5 bases sitting between them. The CDR3 is 14 residues long. This CDR3 is CASSIVSGANVLTF. The CDR3 bases are TGTGCCAGTAGTATAGTATCCGGGGCCAACGTCCTGACTTTC. The full variable domain, in which reference TRBV19 and TRBJ2-6 provide the parts outside the CDR3, is DGGITQSPKYLFRKEGQNVTLSCEQNLNHDAMYWYRQDPGQGLRLIYYSQIVNDFQKGDIAEGYSVSREKKESFPLTVTSAQKNPTAFYLCASSIVSGANVLTFGAGSRLTVL.

J is TRBJ2-3 and V is TRBV7-3; D may be TRBD2 (6 bases). Germline-derived CDR1 and CDR2 are SGHTA and FQGTGA. This CDR3 has 18 residues. V was trimmed by 3 bases and J by 0 bases, leaving 19 bases between them. CDR3 in DNA: TGTGCCAGCAGCTTTCACCCGGGACTGGGGACTAGCACAGATACGCAGTATTTT. This sequence encodes CASSFHPGLGTSTDTQYF.